Below, 24 T cell receptor beta chains from the same sample are listed, as sequenced in a study of T cell clonality in common variable immunodeficiency. The assay was immunoSEQ multiplex PCR, and TCRdb's table has in-frame clones only and misses some. The sample is made up of tens of thousands of clones, none counted only once. Material: peripheral blood mononuclear cells. Receptor source: a person between 18 and 69 years old in good health.

This clone was counted at least ten times. The read comes to an end 3 residues before the CDR3 does, leaving the germline J gene to fill in the end. J is TRBJ2-7 and V is TRBV20-1; D is unclear. With 5 bases removed from V and 3 bases from J, the gap between germline ends came to 11 bases. This CDR3 is built from 12 residues. In germline, CDR1 is DFQATT, CDR2 SNEGSKA (reference sequence). CDR3 amino acids: CSARLVDYEQYF. The DNA read from the CDR3 is TGCAGTGCTCGGCTAGTAGACTACGAG.

Comments on this clone: The read comes to an end 3 residues before the CDR3 does, leaving the germline J gene to fill in the end. V usage is TRBV19 and J usage is TRBJ1-1, with a weak D call TRBD1 (6 bases). The CDR3 extends over 18 amino acids. The V end was cut by 4 bases, the J end by 4 bases, with 25 bases between. The V gene's germline CDR1 is LNHDA and CDR2 SQIVND (reference sequence). Incomplete CDR3 DNA: TGTGCCAGTAGTAAGGAGGCCGGCTCAGGGGCTAGGATCACTGAA. Its translation: CASSKEAGSGARITE. The full-length CDR3 reads as CASSKEAGSGARITEAFF.

At least ten counts were recorded for this clone. The CDR3 extends 3 residues past the end of the read, so its final part is completed from the germline J gene. This sequence joins TRBV20-1 and TRBJ2-5; D is perhaps TRBD1 (8 bases). This CDR3 region has 15 residues. Trimming took off 3 bases at V and 5 bases at J, with 19 bases between the two ends. The germline V gene encodes CDR1 DFQATT and CDR2 SNEGSKA (reference sequence). The CDR3 protein is CSARVQGGSRETQYF. CDR3 DNA (partial): TGCAGTGCTAGGGTACAGGGGGGGTCCCGTGAGACC.

This clone turned up a few times. Sequencing ends 3 residues short of the CDR3 end; the germline J gene provides the rest. The J gene is TRBJ2-4, the V gene TRBV5-1; 7 bases map to TRBD2. CDR1 is SGHRS, CDR2 YFSETQ, per germline. The CDR3 spans 14 residues. CDR3 protein: CASSLTSAQETQYF. CDR3 DNA, as far as it was read: TGCGCCAGCAGCTTGACTAGCGCGCAAGAGACT.

This clone was counted ten times or more. The CDR3 end lies 3 residues beyond the end of the read and is filled in from the germline J gene. This chain connects TRBV28 to TRBJ1-5; D ambiguous. This CDR3 has 16 amino acids. V was cut by 3 bases and J by 3 bases, with 15 bases left in between. Germline V gene sequence: CDR1 MDHEN, CDR2 SYDVKM. The CDR3 DNA, read in part, is TGTGCCAGCAGTTTCCGACAAGGTTTATTCAATCAGCCC. Its protein product is CASSFRQGLFNQP. The whole CDR3 protein reads CASSFRQGLFNQPQHF.

This clone was picked up many times. The sequenced part of the CDR3 DNA is TGTGCCAGCAGCTCGGACAGACGCAATCAGCCC. Translating gives CASSSDRRNQP. The entire CDR3 sequence reads CASSSDRRNQPQHF. The V gene is TRBV6-7, the J gene TRBJ1-5; TRBD1 might be the D (6 bases). The read falls 3 residues short of the CDR3 end, and the missing part is taken from the germline J gene. TRBV6-7 qualifies as an ORF whose function is uncertain. Trimming removed 6 bases from V and 2 bases from J, with 11 bases in between. The CDR3 loop spans 14 amino acids.

This clone occurred many times. The read terminates 3 residues before the CDR3 end, so the remaining end is supplied by the germline J gene. J is TRBJ2-7 and V is TRBV19; D might be TRBD1 (7 bases). This CDR3 spans 13 amino acids. Germline loops: CDR1 LNHDA, CDR2 SQIVND (reference sequence). Trimming pared 9 bases from V and 6 bases from J, leaving 18 bases between. CDR3 protein: CASSTGTPVEQYF. The CDR3 bases that were read are TGTGCCAGCTCGACAGGGACTCCGGTCGAG.

This clone was picked up many times. The read comes to an end 3 residues before the CDR3 does, leaving the germline J gene to fill in the end. The chain uses TRBV7-9 and TRBJ2-5; maybe TRBD1 (6 bases). The CDR3 contains 15 residues. Germline V CDR1 and CDR2: SEHNR, FQNEAQ (reference sequence). V gave up 4 bases and J gave up 1 base, with 13 bases separating them. CDR3 in amino acids: CASSSIGQTQETQYF. Partial CDR3 DNA: TGTGCCAGCAGCTCAATCGGACAGACCCAAGAGACC.

The sample holds many counts of this clone. The read is 3 residues too short to cover the CDR3 end, so that end is filled in from the germline J gene. V and J are TRBV5-1 and TRBJ2-2, with 8 bases matching TRBD2. V lost 7 bases to trimming and J lost 0 bases; unmatched junction nucleotides: 8. This CDR3 has 16 amino acids. The V gene's germline CDR1 is SGHRS and CDR2 YFSETQ. This CDR3 is CASGYPGLANTGELFF. The sequenced part of the CDR3 DNA is TGCGCCAGCGGGTATCCGGGACTAGCGAACACCGGGGAG.

This clone showed up many times. The junction departs from the called germline gene at one end, perhaps through a read error. The read terminates 3 residues before the CDR3 end, so the remaining end is supplied by the germline J gene. This specimen includes other DNA sequences encoding the same CDR3. The chain carries TRBV7-7 and TRBJ2-3, with 9 bases that match TRBD2. CDR3 size: 13 residues. Germline V gene lookup returns CDR1 SSHAT and CDR2 FNYEAQ (reference sequence). This chain's CDR3 is CASSASGTNTQYF. Partial CDR3 DNA: TGTGCTAGCAGCGCTAGCGGGACCAATACG. The variable domain in full, with the rest retrieved from reference TRBV7-7 and TRBJ2-3, is GAGVSQSPRYKVTKRGQDVTLRCDPISSHATLYWYQQALGQGPEFLTYFNYEAQPDKSGLPSDRFSAERPEGSISTLTIQRTEQRDSAMYRCASSASGTNTQYFGPGTRLTVL.

This clone came up many times. The read terminates 3 residues before the CDR3 end, so the remaining end is supplied by the germline J gene. The genes are TRBV6-2 or TRBV6-3 and TRBJ2-5; D not certain. This CDR3 has 10 amino acids. In germline, CDR1 is MNHEY, CDR2 SVGEGT. Between the trimmed V and J ends, which lost 7 bases and 3 bases, there was a span of 3 bases. CDR3 region: CASTKETQYF. Partial CDR3 DNA: TGTGCCAGCACAAAAGAGACC.

In this sample, this clone turned up many times. The read stops 3 residues short of the end of the CDR3; the missing end is completed from the germline J gene. The chain combines TRBV2 with TRBJ2-1; 7 bases are a match to TRBD1. V shed 5 bases and J 0 bases; nucleotides not matched to a gene: 7. Germline V gene data show CDR1 as SNHLY and CDR2 as FYNNEI. The CDR3 extends over 16 amino acids. The CDR3 is CASSTRTGRSYNEQFF. CDR3 DNA, as far as it was read: TGTGCCAGCAGTACGCGGACAGGACGCTCCTACAATGAG.

This clone showed up many times. The read ends 3 residues shy of where the CDR3 ends; the end is completed using the germline J gene. This rearrangement joins TRBV12-3 or TRBV12-4 to TRBJ2-3; D may be TRBD1 (6 bases). The CDR3 spans 16 residues. Trimming took off 0 bases at V and 2 bases at J, with 12 bases between the two ends. The sequenced part of the CDR3 DNA is TGTGCCAGCAGTTTAGCGCTACAGGGACCCACAGATACG. Its translation is CASSLALQGPTDT. The CDR3 in its entirety is CASSLALQGPTDTQYF.

This clone was counted a few times. The read is 3 residues too short to cover the CDR3 end, so that end is filled in from the germline J gene. Distinct nucleotide sequences in the sample also encode this CDR3. The genes are TRBV7-9 and TRBJ2-3; D gene ambiguous. Germline V CDR1 and CDR2: SEHNR, FQNEAQ (reference sequence). The V end lost 5 bases, the J end lost 6 bases, and 15 bases lay between the germline ends. The CDR3 has 14 amino acids. The part of the CDR3 DNA that was read is TGTGCCAGCAGCGTGGGCGCGTTGGGCGATACG. It is translated as CASSVGALGDT. The complete CDR3 reads CASSVGALGDTQYF.

In its sample, this clone was seen many times. The read halts 3 residues ahead of the CDR3 end, with the missing end drawn from the germline J gene. The chain combines TRBV29-1 with TRBJ2-1, with 9 bases fitting TRBD2. V shed 6 bases and J 1 base; nucleotides not matched to a gene: 4. This CDR3 has 14 residues. Germline V gene data show CDR1 as SQVTM and CDR2 as ANQGSEA. Incomplete CDR3 DNA: TGCAGCGTCGTAGCGGGAGTGTCCTACAATGAG. Amino acids: CSVVAGVSYNE. The full-length CDR3 reads as CSVVAGVSYNEQFF.

This clone appeared many times. Read data end 3 residues before the CDR3 end; the end is taken from the germline J gene. Distinct nucleotide sequences in the sample also encode this CDR3. The chain carries TRBV2 and TRBJ2-7; TRBD2 agrees at 12 bases. The trim removed 1 base at V and 2 bases at J, leaving 0 bases unmatched. The germline V gene has CDR1 SNHLY and CDR2 FYNNEI. The CDR3 consists of 15 residues. CDR3 DNA, as far as it was read: TGTGCCAGCAGTGAAGGGACTAGCGGGACCTACGAG. Protein: CASSEGTSGTYE. The whole CDR3 protein is CASSEGTSGTYEQYF.

This clone was recorded at least ten times. Incomplete CDR3 DNA: TGCGCCAGCAGCTTGGGTGACAGGGTTTACAGAGAGACC. Its protein product is CASSLGDRVYRET. The complete CDR3 sequence is CASSLGDRVYRETQYF. The rearrangement uses TRBV5-1 and TRBJ2-5, with 7 bases aligning to TRBD1. The missing CDR3 end, 3 residues past where the read stops, is filled in from the germline J gene. J lost 4 bases, V lost 0 bases, and 9 bases had no gene match. CDR1 and CDR2 from the germline V gene are SGHRS and YFSETQ. The CDR3 loop spans 16 amino acids.

This clone was seen repeatedly, ten times or more. The read ends 3 residues shy of where the CDR3 ends; the end is completed using the germline J gene. V is TRBV11-2 and J is TRBJ1-6; D uncertain. The CDR3 length is 13 residues. Germline CDR1 is SGHAT and CDR2 is FQNNGV. The sequenced part of the CDR3 DNA is TGTGCCAGCAGCTTACCACAACAGTCTCCC. It is translated as CASSLPQQSP. The whole CDR3 reads CASSLPQQSPLHF.

Turning to this clone: The DNA ends 3 residues before the CDR3 does, and the rest of the CDR3 is filled in from the germline J gene. The V call is TRBV6-1, the J call TRBJ2-3, with D hard to call. This CDR3 is built from 17 residues. The ends were cut back, 0 bases at V and 3 bases at J, with 16 bases in the middle. Germline V gene lookup returns CDR1 MNHNS and CDR2 SASEGT. The CDR3 bases that were read are TGTGCCAGCAGTGAAGCGCTTCCATCCATCGGGACAGATACG. It is translated as CASSEALPSIGTDT. The entire CDR3 sequence reads CASSEALPSIGTDTQYF.

This clone was counted many times. The covered CDR3 bases are TGCGCCAGCAGCTTGGCCGGACAGGGTACTGAAAAA. Translating gives CASSLAGQGTEK. The whole CDR3 protein is CASSLAGQGTEKLFF. The gene calls are TRBV5-1 and TRBJ1-4; 8 bases agree with TRBD1. The read terminates 3 residues ahead of where the CDR3 ends, so the germline J gene completes it. V trimming: 0 bases; J trimming: 7 bases; junction bases outside the gene matches: 5. Germline lookup yields CDR1 SGHRS and CDR2 YFSETQ. The CDR3 runs 15 residues.

This clone was detected many times. The read ends 3 residues shy of where the CDR3 ends; the end is completed using the germline J gene. The chain is built from TRBV5-5 and TRBJ2-5, with D maybe TRBD1 (6 bases). Trimming left V 3 bases short and J 1 base short, with 13 bases between. CDR1 is SGHKS, CDR2 YYEKEE, per germline (reference sequence). CDR3 size: 15 residues. Here the CDR3 reads CASSSKQGVQETQYF. The CDR3 bases that were read are TGTGCCAGCAGCTCAAAACAGGGCGTCCAAGAGACC.

As for this clone: With the read ending 3 residues before the CDR3 end, the germline J gene is used to fill in that end. The chain carries TRBV25-1 and TRBJ2-1, with TRBD2 identical over 10 bases. This CDR3 spans 17 amino acids. V shed 5 bases, J shed 1 base, and the junction held 8 bases outside the gene matches. In germline, CDR1 is MGHDK, CDR2 SYGVNS. The DNA read from the CDR3 is TGTGCCAGCAGTCATCAAAGACTAGCGGGTTCCTACAATGAG. Its protein is CASSHQRLAGSYNE. The full CDR3 protein reads CASSHQRLAGSYNEQFF.

In this sample, this clone turned up many times. The read is 3 residues too short to cover the CDR3 end, so that end is filled in from the germline J gene. The rearrangement joins TRBV28 to TRBJ2-2, with TRBD2 matching over 7 bases. The trim removed 5 bases at V and 6 bases at J, leaving 9 bases unmatched. The germline CDR1 and CDR2 sequences are MDHEN and SYDVKM. This CDR3 is built from 15 residues. This chain's CDR3 is CASSPGLGSAGELFF. The covered CDR3 bases are TGTGCCAGCAGTCCCGGACTAGGGTCGGCCGGGGAG.

In this sample, this clone turned up many times. The read halts 3 residues ahead of the CDR3 end, with the missing end drawn from the germline J gene. The chain is built from TRBV20-1 and TRBJ2-5, with 7 positions matching TRBD2. Germline V CDR1 and CDR2: DFQATT, SNEGSKA (reference sequence). This CDR3 is 15 amino acids long. With V trimmed by 1 base and J by 5 bases, 10 bases remained unmatched. Partial CDR3 DNA: TGCAGTGCTAGAGTTGGCGCCGTGGGGGGGGAGACC. Residues: CSARVGAVGGET. The whole CDR3 protein reads CSARVGAVGGETQYF.